This T cell receptor beta chain was found in a study of tissue T cells after allogeneic stem cell transplantation. Study-wide results and caveats: Sampling depth was limited, and the cohort was small and clinically varied.

TCRdb's table, derived via immunoSEQ multiplex PCR, lists solely in-frame clones and lacks some. Counted here are some 3,500 clones, 40% to 60% occurring once; the ten biggest clones make up about 20%. The sample's time point: mouse harvest day 14 after allogeneic transplant. The graft held 10^6 splenic CD5+ T cells and 10^7 T-cell-depleted bone marrow cells. Concerning this clone: Antigen: not known. Genes and germline come from the mouse. The read comes to an end 1 residue before the CDR3 does, leaving the germline J gene to fill in the end.

The CDR3 is made up of 15 amino acids. J gave up 3 bases and V 4 bases, and 3 bases lay outside the gene matches. From germline, CDR1 is SGHSN and CDR2 HYEKVE. This chain links TRBV12-1 with TRBJ2-3, with 13 bases that match TRBD2. The source of this sequence is a female BALB/c mouse given C57BL/6 T cells with graft-versus-host disease after an allogeneic hematopoietic cell transplant. Source material: gut tissue. CDR3 bases read: TGTGCCAGCTCCCGGGACTGGGGGGGGGCAGAAACGCTGTAT. It codes for CASSRDWGGAETLY. The entire CDR3 reads CASSRDWGGAETLYF.